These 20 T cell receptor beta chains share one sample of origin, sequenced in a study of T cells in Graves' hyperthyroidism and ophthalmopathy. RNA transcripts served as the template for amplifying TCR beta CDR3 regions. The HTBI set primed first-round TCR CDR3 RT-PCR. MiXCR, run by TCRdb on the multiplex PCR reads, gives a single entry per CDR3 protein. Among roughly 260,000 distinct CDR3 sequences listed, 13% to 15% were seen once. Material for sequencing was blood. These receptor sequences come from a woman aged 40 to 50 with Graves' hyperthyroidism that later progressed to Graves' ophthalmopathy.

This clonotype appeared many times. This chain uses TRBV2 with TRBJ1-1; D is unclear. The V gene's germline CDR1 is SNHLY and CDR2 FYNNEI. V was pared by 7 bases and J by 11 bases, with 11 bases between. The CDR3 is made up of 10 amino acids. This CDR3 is CASILQQAFF. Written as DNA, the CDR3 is TGTGCCAGCATTCTACAACAGGCTTTCTTT. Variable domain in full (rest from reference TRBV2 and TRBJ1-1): EPEVTQTPSHQVTQMGQEVILRCVPISNHLYFYWYRQILGQKVEFLVSFYNNEISEKSEIFDDQFSVERPDGSNFTLKIRSTKLEDSAMYFCASILQQAFFGQGTRLTVV.

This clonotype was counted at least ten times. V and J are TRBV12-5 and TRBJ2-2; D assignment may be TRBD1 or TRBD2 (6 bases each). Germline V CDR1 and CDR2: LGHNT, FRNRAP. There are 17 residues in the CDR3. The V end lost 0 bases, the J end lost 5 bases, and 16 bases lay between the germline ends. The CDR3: CASGLVLTGAYTGELFF. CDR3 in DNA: TGTGCTAGTGGTTTGGTGCTAACGGGGGCTTATACCGGGGAGCTGTTTTTT.

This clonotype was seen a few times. CDR3 in DNA: TGTGCCAGCCAAAGGGACAGGGGGAACACCGGGGAGCTGTTTTTT. It specifies CASQRDRGNTGELFF. The chain carries TRBV6-1 and TRBJ2-2; 10 bases agree with TRBD1. Germline V gene lookup returns CDR1 MNHNS and CDR2 SASEGT. J was trimmed by 1 base and V by 8 bases; bases with no gene match: 4. The CDR3 consists of 15 residues.

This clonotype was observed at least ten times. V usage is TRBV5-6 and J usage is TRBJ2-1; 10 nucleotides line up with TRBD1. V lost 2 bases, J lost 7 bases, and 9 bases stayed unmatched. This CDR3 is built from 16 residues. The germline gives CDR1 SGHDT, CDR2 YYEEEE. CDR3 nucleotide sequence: TGTGCCAGCAGCTTTTTTTCGACAGGGGGCTTTAATGAGCAGTTCTTC. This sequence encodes CASSFFSTGGFNEQFF.

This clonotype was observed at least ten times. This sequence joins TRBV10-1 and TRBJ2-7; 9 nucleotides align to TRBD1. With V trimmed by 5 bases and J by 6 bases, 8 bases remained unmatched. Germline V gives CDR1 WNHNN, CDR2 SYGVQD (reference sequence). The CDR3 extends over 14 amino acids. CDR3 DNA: TGCGCCAGCAGTAACCCTACAGGGGGCGGCGAGCAGTACTTC. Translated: CASSNPTGGGEQYF.

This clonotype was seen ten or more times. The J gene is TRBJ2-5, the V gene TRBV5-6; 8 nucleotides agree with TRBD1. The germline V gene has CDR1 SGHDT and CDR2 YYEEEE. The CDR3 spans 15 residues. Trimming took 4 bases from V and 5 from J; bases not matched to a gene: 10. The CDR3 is CASSSRTGKGETQYF. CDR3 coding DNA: TGTGCCAGCAGCAGCCGGACAGGGAAGGGCGAGACCCAGTACTTC.

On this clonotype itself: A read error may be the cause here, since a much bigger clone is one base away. CDR3 DNA sequence: TGCGCCAGCAGCCCTGACAGTTATAACTATGACTACACCTTC. It translates to CASSPDSYNYDYTF. This chain joins TRBV5-1 and TRBJ1-2, with D possibly TRBD1 on 5 matching bases. Germline assignment: CDR1 SGHRS and CDR2 YFSETQ. The CDR3 contains 14 residues.

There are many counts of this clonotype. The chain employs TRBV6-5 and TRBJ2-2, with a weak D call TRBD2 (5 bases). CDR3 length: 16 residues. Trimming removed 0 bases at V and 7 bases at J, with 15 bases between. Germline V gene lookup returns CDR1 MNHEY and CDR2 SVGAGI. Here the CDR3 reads CASSYSTSYSHGELFF. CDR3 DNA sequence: TGTGCCAGCAGTTACTCCACTAGTTACAGCCACGGGGAGCTGTTTTTT.

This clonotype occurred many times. DNA of the CDR3: TGTGCCAGCAGCTGGGCCCCGGCTTGGAGCAATGAGCAGTTCTTC. Translation: CASSWAPAWSNEQFF. The gene calls are TRBV7-9 and TRBJ2-1; D remains ambiguous. Trimming left V 4 bases short and J 6 bases short, with 16 bases between. CDR1 and CDR2 from the germline V gene are SEHNR and FQNEAQ (reference sequence). The CDR3 has 15 amino acids.

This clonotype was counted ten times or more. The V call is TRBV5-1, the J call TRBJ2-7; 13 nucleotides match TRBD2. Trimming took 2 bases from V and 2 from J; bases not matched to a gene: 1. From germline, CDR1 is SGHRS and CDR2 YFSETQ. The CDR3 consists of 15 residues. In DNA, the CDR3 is TGCGCCAGCAGCTTTGGACTAGCGGGGGCCTACGAGCAGTACTTC. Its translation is CASSFGLAGAYEQYF.

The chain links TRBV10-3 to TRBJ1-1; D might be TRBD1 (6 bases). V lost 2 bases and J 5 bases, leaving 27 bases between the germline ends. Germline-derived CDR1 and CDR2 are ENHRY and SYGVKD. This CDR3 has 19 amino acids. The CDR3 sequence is CAISETQGILPFGRTEAFF. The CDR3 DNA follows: TGTGCCATCAGTGAGACGCAGGGGATTTTACCTTTTGGCCGTACTGAAGCTTTCTTT.

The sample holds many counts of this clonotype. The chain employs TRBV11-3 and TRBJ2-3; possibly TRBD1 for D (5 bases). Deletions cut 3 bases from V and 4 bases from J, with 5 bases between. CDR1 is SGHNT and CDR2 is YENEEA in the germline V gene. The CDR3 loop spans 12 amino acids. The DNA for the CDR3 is TGTGCCAGCAGCTTGACAGCAGATACGCAGTATTTT. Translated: CASSLTADTQYF.

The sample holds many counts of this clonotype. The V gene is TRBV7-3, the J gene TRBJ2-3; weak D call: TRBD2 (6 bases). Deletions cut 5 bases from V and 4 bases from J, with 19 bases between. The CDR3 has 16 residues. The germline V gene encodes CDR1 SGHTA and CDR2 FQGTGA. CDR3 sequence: CASSPHGGMNADTQYF. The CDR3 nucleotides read TGTGCCAGCAGCCCCCATGGGGGGATGAATGCAGATACGCAGTATTTT. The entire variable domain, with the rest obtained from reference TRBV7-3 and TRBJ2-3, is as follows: GAGVSQTPSNKVTEKGKYVELRCDPISGHTALYWYRQSLGQGPEFLIYFQGTGAADDSGLPNDRFFAVRPEGSVSTLKIQRTERGDSAVYLCASSPHGGMNADTQYFGPGTRLTVL.

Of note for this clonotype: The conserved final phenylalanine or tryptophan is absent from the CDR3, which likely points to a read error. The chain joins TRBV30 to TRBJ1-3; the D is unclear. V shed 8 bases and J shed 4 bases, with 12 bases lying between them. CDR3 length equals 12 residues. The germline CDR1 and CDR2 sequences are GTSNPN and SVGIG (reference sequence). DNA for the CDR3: TGTGCCCACACAATCAAGGGAAACACCATATATTAT. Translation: CAHTIKGNTIYY.

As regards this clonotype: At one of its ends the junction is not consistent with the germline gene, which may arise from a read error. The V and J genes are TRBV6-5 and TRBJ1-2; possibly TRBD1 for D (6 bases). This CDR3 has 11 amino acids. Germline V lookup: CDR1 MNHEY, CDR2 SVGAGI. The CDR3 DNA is TGTGCCGGCAGTTCTACAGGGAGGACGACCTTC. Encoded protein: CAGSSTGRTTF.

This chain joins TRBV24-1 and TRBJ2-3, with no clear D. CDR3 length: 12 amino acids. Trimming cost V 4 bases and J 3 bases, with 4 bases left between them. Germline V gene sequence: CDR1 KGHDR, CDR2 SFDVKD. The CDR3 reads CATSDGTDTQYF. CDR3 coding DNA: TGTGCCACCAGTGACGGGACAGATACGCAGTATTTT.

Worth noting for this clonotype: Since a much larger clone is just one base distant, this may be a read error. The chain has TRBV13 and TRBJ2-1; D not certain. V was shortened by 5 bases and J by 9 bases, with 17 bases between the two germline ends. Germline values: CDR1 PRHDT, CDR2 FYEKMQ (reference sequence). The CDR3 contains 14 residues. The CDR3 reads CASSRYSEGSEQFF. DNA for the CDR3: TGTGCCAGCAGCCGGTATAGTGAAGGCAGTGAGCAGTTCTTC.

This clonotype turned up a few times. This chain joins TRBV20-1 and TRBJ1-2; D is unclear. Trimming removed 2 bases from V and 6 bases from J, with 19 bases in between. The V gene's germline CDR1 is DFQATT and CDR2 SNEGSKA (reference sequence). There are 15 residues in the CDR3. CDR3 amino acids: CSARTNFGRVNGYTF. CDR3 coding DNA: TGCAGTGCTAGAACCAATTTTGGGAGGGTTAATGGCTACACCTTC.

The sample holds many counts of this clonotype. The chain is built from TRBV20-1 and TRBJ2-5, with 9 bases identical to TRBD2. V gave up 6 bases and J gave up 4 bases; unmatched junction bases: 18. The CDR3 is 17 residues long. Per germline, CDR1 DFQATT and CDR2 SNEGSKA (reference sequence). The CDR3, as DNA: TGCAGTGCGGGGGCTGGGCTAGCGGGACCCAAGGCAGAGACCCAGTACTTC. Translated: CSAGAGLAGPKAETQYF.

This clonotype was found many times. The CDR3 reads CASPNMGRDSQETQYF. CDR3 bases: TGTGCCTCCCCCAATATGGGGCGAGACAGTCAAGAGACCCAGTACTTC. V usage is TRBV10-3 and J usage is TRBJ2-5, with a possible D match to TRBD1 (5 bases). Trimming shortened V by 11 bases and J by 2 bases, and 24 bases separated the two germline ends. Germline assignment: CDR1 ENHRY and CDR2 SYGVKD. The CDR3 contains 16 residues.